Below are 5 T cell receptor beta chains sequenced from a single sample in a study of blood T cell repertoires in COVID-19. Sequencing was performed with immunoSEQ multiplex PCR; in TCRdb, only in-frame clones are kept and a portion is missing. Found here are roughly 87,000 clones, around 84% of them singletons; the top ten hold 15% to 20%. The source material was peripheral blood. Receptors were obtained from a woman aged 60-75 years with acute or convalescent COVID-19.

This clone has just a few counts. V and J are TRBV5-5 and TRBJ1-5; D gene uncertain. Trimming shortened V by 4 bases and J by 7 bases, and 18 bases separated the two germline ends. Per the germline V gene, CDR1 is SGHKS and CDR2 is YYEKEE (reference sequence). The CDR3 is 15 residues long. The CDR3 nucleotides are TGTGCCAGCAGCACAACAGCATGGATCGGACAGCCCCAGCATTTT. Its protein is CASSTTAWIGQPQHF.

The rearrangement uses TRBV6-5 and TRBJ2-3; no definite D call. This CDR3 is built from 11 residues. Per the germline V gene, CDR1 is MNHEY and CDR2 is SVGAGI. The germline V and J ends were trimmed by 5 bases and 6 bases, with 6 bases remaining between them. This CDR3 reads CASSPVDTQYF. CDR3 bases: TGTGCCAGCAGTCCTGTCGATACGCAGTATTTT.

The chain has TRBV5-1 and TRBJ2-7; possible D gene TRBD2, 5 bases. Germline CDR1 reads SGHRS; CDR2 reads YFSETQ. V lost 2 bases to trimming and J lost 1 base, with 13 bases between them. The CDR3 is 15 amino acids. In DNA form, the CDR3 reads TGCGCCAGCAGCTTAGGGTCAGAGCGGTCCTACGAGCAGTACTTC. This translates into CASSLGSERSYEQYF. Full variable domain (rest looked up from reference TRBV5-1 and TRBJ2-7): KAGVTQTPRYLIKTRGQQVTLSCSPISGHRSVSWYQQTPGQGLQFLFEYFSETQRNKGNFPGRFSGRQFSNSRSEMNVSTLELGDSALYLCASSLGSERSYEQYFGPGTRLTVT.

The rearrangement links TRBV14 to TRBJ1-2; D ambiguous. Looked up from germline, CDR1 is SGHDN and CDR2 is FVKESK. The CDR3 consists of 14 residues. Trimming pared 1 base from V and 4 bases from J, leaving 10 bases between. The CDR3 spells CASSQARVGYGYTF. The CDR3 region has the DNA TGTGCCAGCAGCCAAGCGAGGGTAGGCTATGGCTACACCTTC.

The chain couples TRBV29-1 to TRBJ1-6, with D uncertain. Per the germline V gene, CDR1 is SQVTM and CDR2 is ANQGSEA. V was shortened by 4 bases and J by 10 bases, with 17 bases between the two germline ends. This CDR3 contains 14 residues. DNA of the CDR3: TGCAGCGTTGGAGGCCCAGAGAAGGAATCACCCCTCCACTTT. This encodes CSVGGPEKESPLHF.